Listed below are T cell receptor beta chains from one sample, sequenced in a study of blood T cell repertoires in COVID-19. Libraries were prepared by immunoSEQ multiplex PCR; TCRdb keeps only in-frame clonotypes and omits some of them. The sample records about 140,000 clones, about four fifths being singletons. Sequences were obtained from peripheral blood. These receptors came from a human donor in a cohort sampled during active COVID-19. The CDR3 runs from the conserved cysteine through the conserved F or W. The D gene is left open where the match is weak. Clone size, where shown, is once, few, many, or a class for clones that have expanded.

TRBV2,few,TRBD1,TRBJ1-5,CASSLFGTAVQSQHF,TGTGCCAGCAGCCTCTTCGGGACAGCCGTTCAGTCCCAGCATTTT
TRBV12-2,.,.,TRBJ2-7,CASRRLTSGSYEQYF,TGTGCAAGTCGCCGTTTGACTAGCGGGAGCTACGAGCAGTACTTC
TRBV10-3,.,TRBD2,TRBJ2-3,CAVGSGRALNTQYF,TGTGCCGTAGGGAGCGGGAGGGCCTTGAATACGCAGTATTTT
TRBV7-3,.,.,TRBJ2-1,CASSLPGGEQFF,TGTGCCAGCAGCCTCCCCGGAGGTGAGCAGTTCTTC
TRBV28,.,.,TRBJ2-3,CASSHRSFTNTQYF,TGTGCCAGCAGCCATAGGAGCTTCACCAATACGCAGTATTTT
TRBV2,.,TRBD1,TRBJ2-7,CASSEMGQGSYEQYF,TGTGCCAGCAGTGAAATGGGACAGGGTTCCTACGAGCAGTACTTC
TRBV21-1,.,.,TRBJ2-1,CASRAKGEQFF,TGTGCCAGCAGGGCAAAGGGGGAGCAGTTCTTC
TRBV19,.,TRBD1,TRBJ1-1,CASSDRVKMNTEAFF,TGTGCCAGTAGTGACAGGGTCAAAATGAACACTGAAGCTTTCTTT
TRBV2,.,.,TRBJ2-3,CASKSDTDTQYF,TGTGCCAGCAAATCAGACACAGATACGCAGTATTTT
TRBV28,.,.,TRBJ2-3,CASSPQIRDTQYF,TGTGCCAGCAGCCCTCAGATCAGGGATACGCAGTATTTT
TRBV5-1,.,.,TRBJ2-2,CASSLHGGGNTGELFF,TGCGCCAGCAGCTTGCATGGTGGCGGGAACACCGGGGAGCTGTTTTTT
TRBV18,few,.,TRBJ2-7,CASSPVIGVGFYEQYF,TGTGCCAGCTCACCAGTGATAGGGGTTGGGTTCTACGAGCAGTACTTC
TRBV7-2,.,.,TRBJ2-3,CASSVIGAGLGGNTQYF,TGTGCCAGCAGCGTAATCGGAGCGGGTCTGGGGGGAAATACGCAGTATTTT
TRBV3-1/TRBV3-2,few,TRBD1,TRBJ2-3,CASSQGDRRTDTQYF,TGTGCCAGCAGCCAAGGGGACAGGCGTACAGATACGCAGTATTTT
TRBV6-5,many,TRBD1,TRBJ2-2,CASRARDSTGELFF,TGTGCCAGCAGGGCCCGGGACAGTACCGGGGAGCTGTTTTTT
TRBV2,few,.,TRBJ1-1,CASSGPQGGGTEAFF,TGTGCCAGCAGTGGCCCTCAGGGAGGGGGGACTGAAGCTTTCTTT
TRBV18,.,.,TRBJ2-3,CASSRRGSVTDTQYF,TGTGCCAGCTCGCGCCGGGGGAGTGTGACAGATACGCAGTATTTT
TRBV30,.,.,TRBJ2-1,CAWRRGGEHNEQFF,TGTGCCTGGAGGCGAGGCGGGGAGCACAATGAGCAGTTCTTC
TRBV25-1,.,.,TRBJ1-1,CATSLGGGENTEAFF,TGTGCCACCTCCTTAGGCGGAGGAGAGAACACTGAAGCTTTCTTT
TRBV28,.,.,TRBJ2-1,CASSSLLISSYNEQFF,TGTGCCAGCAGTTCCCTACTGATTAGCTCCTACAATGAGCAGTTCTTC
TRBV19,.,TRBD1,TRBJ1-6,CASSIGTANSPLHF,TGTGCCAGTAGTATCGGGACAGCGAATTCACCCCTCCACTTT
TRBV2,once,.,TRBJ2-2,CASRRGGNTGELFF,TGTGCCAGCAGGAGGGGAGGGAACACCGGGGAGCTGTTTTTT
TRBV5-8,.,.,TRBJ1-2,CASTPTGASGYTF,TGTGCCAGCACCCCGACAGGAGCGTCCGGCTACACCTTC
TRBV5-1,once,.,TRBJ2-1,CASSLERLAGEQFF,TGCGCCAGCAGCTTGGAAAGGCTAGCTGGGGAGCAGTTCTTC
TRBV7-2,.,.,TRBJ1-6,CASSLRMEGHISHF,TGTGCCAGCAGCTTACGAATGGAGGGTCACATAAGCCACTTT
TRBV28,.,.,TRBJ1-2,CASRRGISDDGYTF,TGTGCCAGCAGGCGCGGGATCTCCGACGATGGCTACACCTTC
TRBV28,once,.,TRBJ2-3,CASSTTGPEGDTQYF,TGTGCCAGCAGTACCACAGGTCCCGAAGGAGATACGCAGTATTTT
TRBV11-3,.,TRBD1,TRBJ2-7,CASSPGTETYEQYF,TGTGCCAGCAGCCCCGGGACAGAGACCTACGAGCAGTACTTC
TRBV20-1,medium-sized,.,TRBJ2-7,CSASKEYEQYF,TGCAGTGCTAGTAAGGAGTACGAGCAGTACTTC
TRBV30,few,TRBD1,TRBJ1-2,CAWSRQGPYGYTF,TGTGCCTGGAGTCGACAGGGCCCCTATGGCTACACCTTC
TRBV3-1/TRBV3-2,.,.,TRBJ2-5,CASSHQWQETQYF,TGTGCCAGCAGCCACCAGTGGCAAGAGACCCAGTACTTC
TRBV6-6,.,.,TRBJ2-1,CASSYAASSYNEQFF,TGTGCCAGCAGTTATGCCGCTAGCTCCTACAATGAGCAGTTCTTC
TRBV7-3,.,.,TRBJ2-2,CASSLSGVGSGELFF,TGTGCCAGCAGCTTAAGCGGAGTAGGCTCCGGGGAGCTGTTTTTT
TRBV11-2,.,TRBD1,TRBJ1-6,CASSRDQTGGDSPLHF,TGTGCCAGCAGCCGAGACCAGACAGGGGGTGATTCACCCCTCCACTTT
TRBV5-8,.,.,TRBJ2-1,CASSLALARSYNEQFF,TGTGCCAGCAGCTTGGCCCTAGCGCGCTCCTACAATGAGCAGTTCTTC
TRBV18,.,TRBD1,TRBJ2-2,CASSRDRDTGELFF,TGTGCCAGCTCGAGGGACAGGGACACCGGGGAGCTGTTTTTT
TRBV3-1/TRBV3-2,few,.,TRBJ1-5,CASSQGPSSNQPQHF,TGTGCCAGCAGCCAAGGGCCGTCAAGCAATCAGCCCCAGCATTTT
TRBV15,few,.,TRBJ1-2,CATSRDNGGDYGYTF,TGTGCCACCAGCAGAGATAATGGGGGGGACTATGGCTACACCTTC
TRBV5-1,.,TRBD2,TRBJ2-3,CASSLVKGLAGGEGADTQYF,TGCGCCAGCAGCTTGGTGAAAGGACTAGCGGGAGGGGAGGGGGCAGATACGCAGTATTTT
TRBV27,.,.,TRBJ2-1,CASRGHSSYNEQFF,TGTGCCAGCAGGGGACATAGCTCCTACAATGAGCAGTTCTTC
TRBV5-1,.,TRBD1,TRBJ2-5,CASSVGQPQETQYF,TGCGCCAGCAGCGTGGGACAGCCTCAAGAGACCCAGTACTTC
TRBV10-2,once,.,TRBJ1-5,CASSDRGRSNQPQHF,TGCGCCAGCAGTGACAGGGGACGGAGCAATCAGCCCCAGCATTTT
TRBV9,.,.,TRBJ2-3,CASSVGSADTQYF,TGTGCCAGCAGCGTAGGCAGCGCAGATACGCAGTATTTT